This paragraph reports one T cell receptor beta chain. The antigen remains undetermined. The CDR3 spans 12 residues. Germline-derived CDR1 and CDR2 are DFQATT and SNEGSKA (reference sequence). Trimming shortened V by 6 bases and J by 1 base, and 9 bases separated the two germline ends. The data were taken from a study of early T cells in non-severe SARS-CoV-2 infection. Across the whole study: Bulk RNA taken from unsorted whole blood was sequenced, leaving chains unpaired.

Study observations and caveats: VDJdb matches were skewed toward anti-spike CD8 T cell responses.

Attached unique molecular identifiers marked individual cDNA molecules. TCRdb reprocessed the 5' RACE reads via MiXCR and lists one record per CDR3 protein. The sample lists roughly 77,000 distinct CDR3 sequences; more than 10% were seen once. This sequence was found in an adult who was a healthcare worker with PCR-confirmed SARS-CoV-2 infection or an uninfected control (not recorded which). Sequencing was done on a sample of whole blood. The chain links TRBV20-1 to TRBJ2-5; D gene unclear. The CDR3 spells CSASGVQETQYF. The CDR3 DNA sequence: TGCAGTGCGTCCGGAGTCCAAGAGACCCAGTACTTC.